This TCR beta chain was captured in a study of HIV-infected children after antiretroviral therapy interruption. This clonotype occurred many times. Treatment of the sample: PENTA 11 planned treatment interruption arm or continuous ART arm. RNA-based 3' RACE libraries used unique molecular identifiers. TCRdb re-derived calls from the 3' RACE reads in MiXCR, one entry per CDR3 protein. The sample has about 86,000 distinct CDR3 sequences, under 8% seen once. The sequence was collected from a pool of human donors with HIV. The sample in question was CD45RA+ CD4+ T cells from PBMCs, pooled from several time points, obtained from a donor given antiretroviral therapy, either interrupted or continuous. Subset given: naive CD4+ CD45RA+ CD45RO- T cells.

In DNA, the CDR3 is TGTGCCAGTAGAGTGGGACAGGGGACCGGGGAGCTGTTTTTT. Translation: CASRVGQGTGELFF. This chain uses TRBV19 with TRBJ2-2; 10 bases fit TRBD1. J lost 5 bases, V lost 6 bases, and 3 bases had no gene match. This CDR3 spans 14 amino acids. CDR1 and CDR2 (germline): LNHDA, SQIVND (reference sequence).